The clone carrying this T cell receptor (beta chain) was seen only a few times. In the PCR, 60 Vbeta and 13 Jbeta primers were used. Repertoires were generated with immunoSEQ multiplex PCR, while TCRdb's copy carries only in-frame clones and drops some. The sample has around 65,000 clones; approximately 85% are singletons. The data are from a study of cytomegalovirus exposure and HLA in healthy donors. V was clipped by 1 base and J by 7 bases, with 16 bases between them. The germline V gene encodes CDR1 SEHNR and CDR2 FQNEAQ (reference sequence). This CDR3 spans 15 amino acids. The receptor's source is a female donor in good health and CMV-seronegative. The sequencing input was PBMCs. This rearrangement joins TRBV7-9 to TRBJ1-2; the D gene is possibly TRBD1 (5 bases). The CDR3 DNA follows: TGTGCCAGCAGCTTAGGGGACGGGGGTATCGGTGGCTACACCTTC. The encoded protein is CASSLGDGGIGGYTF. Complete variable domain (other parts from reference TRBV7-9 and TRBJ1-2): DTGVSQNPRHKITKRGQNVTFRCDPISEHNRLYWYRQTLGQGPEFLTYFQNEAQLEKSRLLSDRFSAERPKGSFSTLEIQRTEQGDSAMYLCASSLGDGGIGGYTFGSGTRLTVV.